This TCR beta chain was sequenced during a study of Graves' ophthalmopathy and Graves' hyperthyroidism. This CDR3 contains 13 residues. With V trimmed by 5 bases and J by 5 bases, 5 bases remained unmatched. Lactation, pregnancy, uncontrolled infections and other autoimmune diseases were all grounds for excluding patients. The TCR beta CDR3 regions underwent amplification from RNA transcripts. A first-round RT-PCR used HTBI primers, followed by a second-round multiplex PCR. TCRdb analysed the multiplex PCR reads with MiXCR anew, one entry per CDR3 protein. Here the sample spans about 620,000 distinct CDR3 sequences, 22% being singletons.

The receptor was isolated from a woman aged 18 to 35 with stable Graves' hyperthyroidism. Some clones in this sample may be carry-over from other donors' samples. The sequenced sample consisted of peripheral blood. The chain combines TRBV12-3 or TRBV12-4 with TRBJ2-5, with 7 bases fitting TRBD1. CDR3 sequence (DNA): TGTGCCAGCAGTACCCGACAGGGTGAGACCCAGTACTTC. Amino acids: CASSTRQGETQYF.